This T cell receptor (beta chain) was recovered during a study of cytomegalovirus exposure and HLA in healthy donors. For the study at large: The 120 or so validation repertoires used the same platform as the roughly 670 first-cohort repertoires, a later analysis reported. Broader study findings: 150 or so TCR beta chains were listed as cytomegalovirus-associated. Rarity characterized most TCR sequences, yet some public TCRs appeared in many donors.

The method was immunoSEQ multiplex PCR; TCRdb's version includes in-frame clones alone and lacks a portion of them. The table shows 130,000 to 150,000 clones, with 84% occurring only once. In the case of this clone: Its antigen is unknown.

The receptor was isolated from a woman in her 30s in good health and CMV-seronegative. Sequencing was performed on PBMCs.

CDR3 residues: CASSSRTGQNYGYTF. CDR3 DNA sequence: TGTGCCAGCAGCTCCAGGACAGGCCAAAACTATGGCTACACCTTC. The chain couples TRBV7-9 to TRBJ1-2, with 7 bases aligning to TRBD1. V trimming: 4 bases; J trimming: 2 bases; junction bases outside the gene matches: 7. The CDR3 covers 15 residues. Germline CDR1 and CDR2: SEHNR and FQNEAQ (reference sequence).